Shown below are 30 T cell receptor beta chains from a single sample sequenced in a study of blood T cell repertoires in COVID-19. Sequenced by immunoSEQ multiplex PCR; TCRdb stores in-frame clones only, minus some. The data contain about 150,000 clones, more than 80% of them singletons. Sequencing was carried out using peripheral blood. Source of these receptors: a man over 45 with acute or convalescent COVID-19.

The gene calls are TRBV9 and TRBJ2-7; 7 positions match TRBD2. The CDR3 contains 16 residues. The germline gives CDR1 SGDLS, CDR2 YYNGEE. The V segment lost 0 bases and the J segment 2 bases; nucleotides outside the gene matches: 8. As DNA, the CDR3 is TGTGCCAGCAGCGTAGGGGTGGCGGCGGGAGCCTACGAGCAGTACTTC. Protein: CASSVGVAAGAYEQYF.

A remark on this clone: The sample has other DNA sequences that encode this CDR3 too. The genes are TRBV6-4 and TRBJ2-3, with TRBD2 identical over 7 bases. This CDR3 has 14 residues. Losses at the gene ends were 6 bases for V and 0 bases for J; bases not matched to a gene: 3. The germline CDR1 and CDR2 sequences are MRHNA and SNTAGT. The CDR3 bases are TGTGCCAGCAGCCCGGGACTAAGCACAGATACGCAGTATTTT. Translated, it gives CASSPGLSTDTQYF.

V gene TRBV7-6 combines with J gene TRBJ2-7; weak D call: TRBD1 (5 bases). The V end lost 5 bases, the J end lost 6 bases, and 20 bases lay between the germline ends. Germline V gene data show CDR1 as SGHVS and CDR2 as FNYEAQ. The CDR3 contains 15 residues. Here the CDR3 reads CASSPSGPPPSEQYF. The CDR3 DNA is TGTGCCAGCAGCCCCTCAGGGCCCCCTCCTTCCGAGCAGTACTTC.

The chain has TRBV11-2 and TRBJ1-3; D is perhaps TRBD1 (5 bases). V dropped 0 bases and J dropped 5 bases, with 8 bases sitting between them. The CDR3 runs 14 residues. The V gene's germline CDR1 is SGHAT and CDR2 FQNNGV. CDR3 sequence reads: CASSLETARNTIYF. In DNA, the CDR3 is TGTGCCAGCAGCTTAGAGACAGCTCGAAACACCATATATTTT.

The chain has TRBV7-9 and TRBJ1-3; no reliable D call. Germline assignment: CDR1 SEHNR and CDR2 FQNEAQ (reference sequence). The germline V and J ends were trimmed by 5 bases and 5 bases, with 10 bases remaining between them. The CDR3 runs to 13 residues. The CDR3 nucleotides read TGTGCCAGCAGCGCCCGACTGCGAAACACCATATATTTT. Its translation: CASSARLRNTIYF.

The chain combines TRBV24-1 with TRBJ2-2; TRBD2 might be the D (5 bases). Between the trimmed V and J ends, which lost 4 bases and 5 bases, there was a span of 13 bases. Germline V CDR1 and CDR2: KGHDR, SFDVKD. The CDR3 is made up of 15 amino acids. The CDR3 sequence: CATSDGLRGTGELFF. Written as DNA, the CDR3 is TGTGCCACCAGTGACGGTCTTAGAGGGACCGGGGAGCTGTTTTTT.

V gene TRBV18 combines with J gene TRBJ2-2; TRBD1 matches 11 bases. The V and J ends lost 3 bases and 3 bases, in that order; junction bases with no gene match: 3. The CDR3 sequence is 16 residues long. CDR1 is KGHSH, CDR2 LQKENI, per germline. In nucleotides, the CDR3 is TGTGCCAGCTCACCCTGGACAGGGGGCGACACCGGGGAGCTGTTTTTT. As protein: CASSPWTGGDTGELFF.

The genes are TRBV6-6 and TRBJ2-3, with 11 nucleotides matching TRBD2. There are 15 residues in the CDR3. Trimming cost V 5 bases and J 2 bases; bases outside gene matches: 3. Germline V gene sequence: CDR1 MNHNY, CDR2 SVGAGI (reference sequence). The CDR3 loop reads CASSLAGGDTDTQYF. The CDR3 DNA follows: TGTGCCAGCAGTCTAGCGGGGGGAGACACAGATACGCAGTATTTT.

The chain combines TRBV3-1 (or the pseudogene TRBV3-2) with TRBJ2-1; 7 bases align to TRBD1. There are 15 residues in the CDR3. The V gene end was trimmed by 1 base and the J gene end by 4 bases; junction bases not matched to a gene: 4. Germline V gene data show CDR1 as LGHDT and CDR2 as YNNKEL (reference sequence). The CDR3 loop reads CASSQGTGRYNEQFF. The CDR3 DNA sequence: TGTGCCAGCAGCCAAGGGACAGGCAGGTACAATGAGCAGTTCTTC.

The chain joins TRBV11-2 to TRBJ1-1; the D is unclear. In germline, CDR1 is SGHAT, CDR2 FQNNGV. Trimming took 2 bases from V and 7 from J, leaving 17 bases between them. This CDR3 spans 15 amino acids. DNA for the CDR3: TGTGCCAGCAGCTTACTGGGGAGTAGGGAAAATGAAGCTTTCTTT. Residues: CASSLLGSRENEAFF.

The CDR3 loop is CASSAGATNEKLFF. In DNA form, the CDR3 reads TGTGCCAGCTCAGCAGGGGCAACTAATGAAAAACTGTTTTTT. The chain joins TRBV18 to TRBJ1-4, with D perhaps TRBD1 (6 bases). Germline CDR1 is KGHSH and CDR2 is LQKENI. Trimming pared 5 bases from V and 0 bases from J, leaving 7 bases between. The CDR3 is 14 residues long.

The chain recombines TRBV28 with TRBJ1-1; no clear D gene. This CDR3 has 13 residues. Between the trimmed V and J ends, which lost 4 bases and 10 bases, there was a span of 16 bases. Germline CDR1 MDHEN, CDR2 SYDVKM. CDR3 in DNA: TGTGCCAGCAGTTCGGGTCGGGGAGAGGGAGCTTTCTTT. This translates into CASSSGRGEGAFF.

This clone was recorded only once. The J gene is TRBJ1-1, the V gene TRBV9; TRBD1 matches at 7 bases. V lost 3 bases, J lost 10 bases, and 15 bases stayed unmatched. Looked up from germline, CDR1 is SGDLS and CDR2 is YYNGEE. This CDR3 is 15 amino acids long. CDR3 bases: TGTGCCAGCAGCGACCAAAACAGGGGACGGGTTGGAGCTTTCTTT. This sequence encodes CASSDQNRGRVGAFF.

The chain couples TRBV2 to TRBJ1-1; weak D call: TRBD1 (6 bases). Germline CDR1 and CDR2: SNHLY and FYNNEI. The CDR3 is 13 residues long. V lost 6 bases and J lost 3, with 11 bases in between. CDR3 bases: TGTGCCAGCAGACAGGGTCCGTACACTGAAGCTTTCTTT. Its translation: CASRQGPYTEAFF. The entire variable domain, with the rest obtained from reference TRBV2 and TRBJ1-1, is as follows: EPEVTQTPSHQVTQMGQEVILRCVPISNHLYFYWYRQILGQKVEFLVSFYNNEISEKSEIFDDQFSVERPDGSNFTLKIRSTKLEDSAMYFCASRQGPYTEAFFGQGTRLTVV.

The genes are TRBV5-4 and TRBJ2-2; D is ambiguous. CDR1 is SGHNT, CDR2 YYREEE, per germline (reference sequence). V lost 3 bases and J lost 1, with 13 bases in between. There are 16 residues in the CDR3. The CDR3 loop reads CASSYIVSENTGELFF. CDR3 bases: TGTGCCAGCAGCTATATCGTCAGCGAGAACACCGGGGAGCTGTTTTTT.

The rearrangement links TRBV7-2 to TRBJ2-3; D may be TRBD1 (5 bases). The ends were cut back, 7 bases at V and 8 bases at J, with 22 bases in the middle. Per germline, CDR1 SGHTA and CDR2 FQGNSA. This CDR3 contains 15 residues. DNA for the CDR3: TGTGCCAGCACCACGGACATATTATCTAGGGGTACGCAGTATTTT. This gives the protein CASTTDILSRGTQYF.

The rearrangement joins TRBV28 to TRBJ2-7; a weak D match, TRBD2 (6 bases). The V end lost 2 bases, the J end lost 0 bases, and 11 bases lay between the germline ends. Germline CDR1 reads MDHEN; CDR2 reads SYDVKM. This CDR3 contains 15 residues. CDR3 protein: CASSLSGGSSYEQYV. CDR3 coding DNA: TGTGCCAGCAGTTTAAGTGGAGGGAGCTCCTACGAGCAGTACGTC.

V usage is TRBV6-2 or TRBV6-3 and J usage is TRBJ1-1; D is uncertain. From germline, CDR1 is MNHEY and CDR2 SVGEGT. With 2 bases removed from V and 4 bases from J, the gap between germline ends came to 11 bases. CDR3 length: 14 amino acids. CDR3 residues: CASSYGFGSTEAFF. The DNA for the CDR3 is TGTGCCAGCAGTTACGGGTTTGGGAGCACTGAAGCTTTCTTT.

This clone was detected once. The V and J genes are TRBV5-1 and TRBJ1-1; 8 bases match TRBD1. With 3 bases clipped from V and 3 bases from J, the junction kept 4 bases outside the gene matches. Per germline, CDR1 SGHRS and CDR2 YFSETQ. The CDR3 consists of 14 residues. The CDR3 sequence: CASSSGGADTEAFF. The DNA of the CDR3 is TGCGCCAGCAGCTCAGGGGGCGCGGACACTGAAGCTTTCTTT. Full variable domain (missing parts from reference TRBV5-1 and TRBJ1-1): KAGVTQTPRYLIKTRGQQVTLSCSPISGHRSVSWYQQTPGQGLQFLFEYFSETQRNKGNFPGRFSGRQFSNSRSEMNVSTLELGDSALYLCASSSGGADTEAFFGQGTRLTVV.

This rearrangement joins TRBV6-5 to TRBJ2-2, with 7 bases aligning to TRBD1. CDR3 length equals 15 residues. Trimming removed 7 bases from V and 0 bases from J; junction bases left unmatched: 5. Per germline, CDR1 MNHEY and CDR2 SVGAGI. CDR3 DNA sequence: TGTGCCAGCAAGGGGGCAGCGGCGAACACCGGGGAGCTGTTTTTT. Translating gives CASKGAAANTGELFF.

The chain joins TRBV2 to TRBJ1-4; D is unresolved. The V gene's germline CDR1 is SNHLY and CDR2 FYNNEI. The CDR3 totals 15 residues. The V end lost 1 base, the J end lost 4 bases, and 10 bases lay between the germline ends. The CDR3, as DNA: TGTGCCAGCAGTGAAGGGCGCGGCAATAATGAAAAACTGTTTTTT. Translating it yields CASSEGRGNNEKLFF.

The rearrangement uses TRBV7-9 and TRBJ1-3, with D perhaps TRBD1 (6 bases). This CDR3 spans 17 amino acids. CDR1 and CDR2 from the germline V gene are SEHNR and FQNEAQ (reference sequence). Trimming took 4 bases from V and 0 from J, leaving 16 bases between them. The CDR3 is CASSSGQPIYSGNTIYF. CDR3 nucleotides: TGTGCCAGCAGCTCCGGACAGCCAATTTACTCTGGAAACACCATATATTTT.

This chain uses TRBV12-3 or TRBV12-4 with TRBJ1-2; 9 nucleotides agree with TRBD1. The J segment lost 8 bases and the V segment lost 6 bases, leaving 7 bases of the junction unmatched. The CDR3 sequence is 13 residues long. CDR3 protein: CASRQQGADGYTF. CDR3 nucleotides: TGTGCCAGCAGACAACAGGGGGCCGACGGCTACACCTTC.

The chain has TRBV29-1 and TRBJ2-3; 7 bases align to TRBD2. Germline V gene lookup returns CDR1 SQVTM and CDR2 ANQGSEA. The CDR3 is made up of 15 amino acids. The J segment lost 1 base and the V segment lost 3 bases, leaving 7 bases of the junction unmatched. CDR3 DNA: TGCAGCGTTGACGGGGGGAGCACGGGCACAGATACGCAGTATTTT. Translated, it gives CSVDGGSTGTDTQYF.

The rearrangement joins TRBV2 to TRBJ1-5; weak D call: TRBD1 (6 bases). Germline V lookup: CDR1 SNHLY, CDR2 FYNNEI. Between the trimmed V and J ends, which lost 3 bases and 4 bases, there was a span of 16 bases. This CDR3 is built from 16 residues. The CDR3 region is CASSERGGSSNQPQHF. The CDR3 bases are TGTGCCAGCAGTGAGCGGGGGGGCTCTTCGAATCAGCCCCAGCATTTT. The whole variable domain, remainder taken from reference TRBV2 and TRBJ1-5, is EPEVTQTPSHQVTQMGQEVILRCVPISNHLYFYWYRQILGQKVEFLVSFYNNEISEKSEIFDDQFSVERPDGSNFTLKIRSTKLEDSAMYFCASSERGGSSNQPQHFGDGTRLSIL.

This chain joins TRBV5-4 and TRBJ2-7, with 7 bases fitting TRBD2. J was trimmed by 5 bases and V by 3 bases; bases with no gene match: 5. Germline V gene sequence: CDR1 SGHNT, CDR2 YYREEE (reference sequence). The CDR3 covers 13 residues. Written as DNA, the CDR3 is TGTGCCAGCAGCTCGACTAGCAAGGACGAGCAGTACTTC. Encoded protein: CASSSTSKDEQYF.

CDR3 in amino acids: CASSEEGGQYV. As DNA, the CDR3 is TGTGCCAGCAGTGAAGAAGGGGGGCAGTACGTC. The rearrangement uses TRBV2 and TRBJ2-7; D possibly corresponds to TRBD1 (6 bases). The germline V and J ends were trimmed by 1 base and 9 bases, with 7 bases remaining between them. Germline V gene lookup returns CDR1 SNHLY and CDR2 FYNNEI. This CDR3 region has 11 residues.

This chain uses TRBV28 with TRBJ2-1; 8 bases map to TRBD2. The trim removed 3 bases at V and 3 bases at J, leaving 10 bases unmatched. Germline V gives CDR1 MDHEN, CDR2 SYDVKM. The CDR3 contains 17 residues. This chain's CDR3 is CASSLSTVAGLYNEQFF. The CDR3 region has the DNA TGTGCCAGCAGTTTGTCAACCGTAGCGGGACTCTACAATGAGCAGTTCTTC. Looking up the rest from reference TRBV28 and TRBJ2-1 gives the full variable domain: DVKVTQSSRYLVKRTGEKVFLECVQDMDHENMFWYRQDPGLGLRLIYFSYDVKMKEKGDIPEGYSVSREKKERFSLILESASTNQTSMYLCASSLSTVAGLYNEQFFGPGTRLTVL.

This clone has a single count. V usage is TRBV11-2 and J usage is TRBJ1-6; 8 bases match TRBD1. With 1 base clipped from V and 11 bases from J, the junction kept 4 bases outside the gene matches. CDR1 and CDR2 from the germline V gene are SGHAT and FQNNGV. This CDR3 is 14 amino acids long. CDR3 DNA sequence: TGTGCCAGCAGCTTAGGCGGGGGACAGGCACCCCTCCACTTT. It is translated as CASSLGGGQAPLHF.

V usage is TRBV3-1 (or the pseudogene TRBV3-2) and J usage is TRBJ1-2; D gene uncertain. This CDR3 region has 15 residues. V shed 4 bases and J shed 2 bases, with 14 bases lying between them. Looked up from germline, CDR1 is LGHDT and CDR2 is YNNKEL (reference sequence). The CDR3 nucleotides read TGTGCCAGCAGCCCTGATTGGAGTGCAAACTATGGCTACACCTTC. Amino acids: CASSPDWSANYGYTF.